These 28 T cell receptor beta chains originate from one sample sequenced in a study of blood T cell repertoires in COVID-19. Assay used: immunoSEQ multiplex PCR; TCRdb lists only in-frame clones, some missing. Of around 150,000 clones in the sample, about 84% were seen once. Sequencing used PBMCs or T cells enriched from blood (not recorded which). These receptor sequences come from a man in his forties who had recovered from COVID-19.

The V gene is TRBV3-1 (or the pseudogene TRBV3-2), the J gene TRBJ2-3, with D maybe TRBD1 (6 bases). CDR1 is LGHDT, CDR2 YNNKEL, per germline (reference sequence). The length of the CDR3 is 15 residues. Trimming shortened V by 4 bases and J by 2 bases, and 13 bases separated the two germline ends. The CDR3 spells CASSPGQLSTDTQYF. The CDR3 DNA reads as TGTGCCAGCAGCCCCGGACAGTTATCCACAGATACGCAGTATTTT.

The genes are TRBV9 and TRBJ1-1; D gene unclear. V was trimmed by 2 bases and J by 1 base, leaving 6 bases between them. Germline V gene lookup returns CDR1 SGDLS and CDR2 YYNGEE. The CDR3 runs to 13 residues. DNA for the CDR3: TGTGCCAGCAGCGTGCAGGAGAACACTGAAGCTTTCTTT. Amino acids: CASSVQENTEAFF.

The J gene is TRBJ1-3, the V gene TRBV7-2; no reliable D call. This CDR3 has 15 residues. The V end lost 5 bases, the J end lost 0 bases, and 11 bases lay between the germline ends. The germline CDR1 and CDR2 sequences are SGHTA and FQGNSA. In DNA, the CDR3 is TGTGCCAGCAGCCCCGAGGCCTCCTCTGGAAACACCATATATTTT. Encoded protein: CASSPEASSGNTIYF.

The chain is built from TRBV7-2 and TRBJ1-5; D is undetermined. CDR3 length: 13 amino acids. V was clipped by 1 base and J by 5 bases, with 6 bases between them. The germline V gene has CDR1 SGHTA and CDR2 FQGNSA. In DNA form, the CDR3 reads TGTGCCAGCAGCTTAGTTTCGGATCAGCCCCAGCATTTT. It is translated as CASSLVSDQPQHF.

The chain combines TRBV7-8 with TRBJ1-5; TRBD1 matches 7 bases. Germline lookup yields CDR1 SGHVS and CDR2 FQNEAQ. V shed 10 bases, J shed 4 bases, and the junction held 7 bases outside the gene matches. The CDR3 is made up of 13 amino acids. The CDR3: CATTAQGNQPQHF. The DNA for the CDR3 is TGTGCCACTACCGCACAGGGGAATCAGCCCCAGCATTTT.

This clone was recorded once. This CDR3 reads CASSLSGGADTQYF. The CDR3 DNA follows: TGTGCCAGCAGCTTATCGGGAGGAGCAGATACGCAGTATTTT. The chain employs TRBV7-6 and TRBJ2-3; 7 bases map to TRBD2. This CDR3 has 14 amino acids. V lost 2 bases and J lost 4; bases outside the gene matches: 3. Germline V gene lookup returns CDR1 SGHVS and CDR2 FNYEAQ. Looking up the rest from reference TRBV7-6 and TRBJ2-3 gives the full variable domain: GAGVSQSPRYKVTKRGQDVALRCDPISGHVSLYWYRQALGQGPEFLTYFNYEAQQDKSGLPNDRFSAERPEGSISTLTIQRTEQRDSAMYRCASSLSGGADTQYFGPGTRLTVL.

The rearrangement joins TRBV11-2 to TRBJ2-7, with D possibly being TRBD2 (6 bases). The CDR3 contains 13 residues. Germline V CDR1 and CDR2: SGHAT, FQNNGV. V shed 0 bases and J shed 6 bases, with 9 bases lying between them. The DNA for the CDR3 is TGTGCCAGCAGCTTAGATGGGCGGGGCGAGCAGTACTTC. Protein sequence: CASSLDGRGEQYF.

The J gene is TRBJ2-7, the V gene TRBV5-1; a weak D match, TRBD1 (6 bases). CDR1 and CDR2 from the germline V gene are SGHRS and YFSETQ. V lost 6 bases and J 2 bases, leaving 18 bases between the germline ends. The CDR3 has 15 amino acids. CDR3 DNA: TGCGCCAGCACCGAAATCCCGGACAGCACCTACGAGCAGTACTTC. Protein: CASTEIPDSTYEQYF.

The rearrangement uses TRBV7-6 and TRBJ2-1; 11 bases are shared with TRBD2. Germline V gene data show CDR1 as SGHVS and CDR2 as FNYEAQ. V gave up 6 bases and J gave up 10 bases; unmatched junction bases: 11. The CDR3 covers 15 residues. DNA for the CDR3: TGTGCCAGCAGTTTGGGAACCGGGACTAGCGGAGAGCAGTTCTTC. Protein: CASSLGTGTSGEQFF.

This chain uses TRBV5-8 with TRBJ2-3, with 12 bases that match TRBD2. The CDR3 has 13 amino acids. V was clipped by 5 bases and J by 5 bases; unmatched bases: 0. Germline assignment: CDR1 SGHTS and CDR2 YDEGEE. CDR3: CASRTSGGDTQYF. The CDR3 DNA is TGTGCCAGCAGGACTAGCGGGGGAGATACGCAGTATTTT. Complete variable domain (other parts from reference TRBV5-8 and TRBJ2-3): EAGVTQSPTHLIKTRGQQATLRCSPISGHTSVYWYQQALGLGLQFLLWYDEGEERNRGNFPPRFSGRQFPNYSSELNVNALELEDSALYLCASRTSGGDTQYFGPGTRLTVL.

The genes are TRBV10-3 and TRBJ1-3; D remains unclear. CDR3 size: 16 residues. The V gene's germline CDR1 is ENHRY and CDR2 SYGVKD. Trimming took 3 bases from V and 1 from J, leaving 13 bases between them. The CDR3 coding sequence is TGTGCCATCAGTGATCCGAAGGGAGGATCTGGAAACACCATATATTTT. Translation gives CAISDPKGGSGNTIYF.

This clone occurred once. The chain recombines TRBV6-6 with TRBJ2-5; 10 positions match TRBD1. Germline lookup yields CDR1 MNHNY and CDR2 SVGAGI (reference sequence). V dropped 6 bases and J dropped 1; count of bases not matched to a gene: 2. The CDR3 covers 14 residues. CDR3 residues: CASRDRGIQETQYF. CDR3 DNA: TGTGCCAGCAGGGACAGGGGGATCCAAGAGACCCAGTACTTC.

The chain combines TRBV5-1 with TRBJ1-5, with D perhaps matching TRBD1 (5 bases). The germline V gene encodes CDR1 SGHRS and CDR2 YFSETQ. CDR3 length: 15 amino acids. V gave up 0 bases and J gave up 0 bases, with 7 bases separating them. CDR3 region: CASSLEGLSNQPQHF. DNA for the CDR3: TGCGCCAGCAGCTTGGAGGGGCTTAGCAATCAGCCCCAGCATTTT.

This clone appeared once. DNA of the CDR3: TGTGCTAGTGGTTTGGTACTCAGGACCTACAATGAGCAGTTCTTC. It translates to CASGLVLRTYNEQFF. The V and J genes are TRBV12-5 and TRBJ2-1; D remains ambiguous. Germline V CDR1 and CDR2: LGHNT, FRNRAP. The CDR3 runs to 15 residues. V was cut by 0 bases and J by 2 bases, with 8 bases left in between.

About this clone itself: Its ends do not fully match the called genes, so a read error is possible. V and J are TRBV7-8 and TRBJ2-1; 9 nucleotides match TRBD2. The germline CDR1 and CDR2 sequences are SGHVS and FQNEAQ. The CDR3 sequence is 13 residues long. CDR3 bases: TGTGCCAGCAGCTTAGCCCGACTAGCGGCAACTCTCTTC. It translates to CASSLARLAATLF. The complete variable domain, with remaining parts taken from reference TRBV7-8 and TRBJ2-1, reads GAGVSQSPRYKVAKRGQDVALRCDPISGHVSLFWYQQALGQGPEFLTYFQNEAQLDKSGLPSDRFFAERPEGSVSTLKIQRTQQEDSAVYLCASSLARLAATLFGPGTRLTVL.

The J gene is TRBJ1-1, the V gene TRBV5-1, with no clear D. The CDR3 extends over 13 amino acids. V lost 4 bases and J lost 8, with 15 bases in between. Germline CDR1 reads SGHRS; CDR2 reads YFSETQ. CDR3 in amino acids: CASSPVATGEAFF. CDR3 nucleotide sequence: TGCGCCAGCAGCCCCGTAGCGACGGGGGAAGCTTTCTTT.

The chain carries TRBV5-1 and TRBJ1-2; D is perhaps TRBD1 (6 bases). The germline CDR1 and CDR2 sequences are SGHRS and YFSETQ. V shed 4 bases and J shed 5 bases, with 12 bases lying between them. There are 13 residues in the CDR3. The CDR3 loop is CASSEGGGYGYTF. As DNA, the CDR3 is TGCGCCAGCAGCGAAGGGGGTGGATATGGCTACACCTTC.

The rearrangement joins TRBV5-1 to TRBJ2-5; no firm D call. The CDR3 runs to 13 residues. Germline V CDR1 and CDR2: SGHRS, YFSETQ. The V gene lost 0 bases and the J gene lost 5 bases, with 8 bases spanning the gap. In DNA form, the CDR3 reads TGCGCCAGCAGCTTGGGTAGCTCCGAGACCCAGTACTTC. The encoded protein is CASSLGSSETQYF.

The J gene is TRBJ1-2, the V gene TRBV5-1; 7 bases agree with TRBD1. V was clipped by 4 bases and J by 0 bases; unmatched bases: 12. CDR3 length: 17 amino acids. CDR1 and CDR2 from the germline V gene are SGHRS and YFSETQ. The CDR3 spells CASSAPPGQRSNYGYTF. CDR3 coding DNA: TGCGCCAGCAGCGCACCACCGGGACAGAGATCTAACTATGGCTACACCTTC.

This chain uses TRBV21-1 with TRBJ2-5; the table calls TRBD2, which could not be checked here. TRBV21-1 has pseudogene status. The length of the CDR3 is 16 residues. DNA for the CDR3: TGTGCCAGCCGGCTAGGAGTTGCGAAGTACCAAGAGACCCAGTACTTC. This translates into CASRLGVAKYQETQYF.

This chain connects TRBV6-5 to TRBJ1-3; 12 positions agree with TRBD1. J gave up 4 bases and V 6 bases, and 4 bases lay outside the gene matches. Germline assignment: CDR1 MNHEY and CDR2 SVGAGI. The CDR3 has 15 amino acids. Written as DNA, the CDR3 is TGTGCCAGCAGCCCGGGACAGGGGGCCGGAAACACCATATATTTT. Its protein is CASSPGQGAGNTIYF.

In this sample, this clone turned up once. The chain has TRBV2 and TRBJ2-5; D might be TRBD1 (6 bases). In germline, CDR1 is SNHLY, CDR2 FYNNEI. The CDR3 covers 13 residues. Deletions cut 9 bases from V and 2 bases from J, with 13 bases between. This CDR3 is CASDRGQQETQYF. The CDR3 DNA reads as TGTGCCAGTGACCGCGGACAGCAAGAGACCCAGTACTTC.

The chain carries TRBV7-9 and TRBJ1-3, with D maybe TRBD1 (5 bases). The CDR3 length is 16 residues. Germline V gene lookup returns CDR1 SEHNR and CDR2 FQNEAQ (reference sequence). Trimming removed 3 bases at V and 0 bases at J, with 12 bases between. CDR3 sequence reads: CASSFQRGSSGNTIYF. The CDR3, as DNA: TGTGCCAGCAGCTTCCAACGGGGGAGCTCTGGAAACACCATATATTTT.

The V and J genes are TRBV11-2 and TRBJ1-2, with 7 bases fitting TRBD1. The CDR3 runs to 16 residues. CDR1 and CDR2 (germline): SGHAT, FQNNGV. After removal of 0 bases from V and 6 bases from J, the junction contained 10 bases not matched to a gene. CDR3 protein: CASSLDLGGQGDGYTF. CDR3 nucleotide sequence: TGTGCCAGCAGCTTAGATCTAGGCGGGCAGGGGGATGGCTACACCTTC. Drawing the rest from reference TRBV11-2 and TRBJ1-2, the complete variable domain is EAGVAQSPRYKIIEKRQSVAFWCNPISGHATLYWYQQILGQGPKLLIQFQNNGVVDDSQLPKDRFSAERLKGVDSTLKIQPAKLEDSAVYLCASSLDLGGQGDGYTFGSGTRLTVV.

CDR3 residues: CASSQDRRQYTEAFF. The CDR3 DNA follows: TGTGCCAGCAGCCAAGATCGACGACAGTACACTGAAGCTTTCTTT. The V call is TRBV4-2, the J call TRBJ1-1, with a weak D call TRBD1 (5 bases). Germline V gives CDR1 LGHNA, CDR2 YNFKEQ. The CDR3 has 15 residues. The V gene lost 0 bases and the J gene lost 3 bases, with 11 bases spanning the gap.

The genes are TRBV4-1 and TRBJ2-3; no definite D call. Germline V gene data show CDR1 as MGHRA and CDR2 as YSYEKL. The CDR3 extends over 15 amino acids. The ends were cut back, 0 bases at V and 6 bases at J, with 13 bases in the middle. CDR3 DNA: TGCGCCAGCAGCCAAGATTGGTCAGCCAGGGATACGCAGTATTTT. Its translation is CASSQDWSARDTQYF.

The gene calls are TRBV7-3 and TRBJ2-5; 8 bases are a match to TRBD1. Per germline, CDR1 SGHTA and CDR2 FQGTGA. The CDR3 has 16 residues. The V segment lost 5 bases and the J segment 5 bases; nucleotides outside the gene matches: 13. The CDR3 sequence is CASSPDRAGSVETQYF. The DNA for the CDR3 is TGTGCCAGCAGCCCGGACAGGGCGGGGAGTGTGGAGACCCAGTACTTC.

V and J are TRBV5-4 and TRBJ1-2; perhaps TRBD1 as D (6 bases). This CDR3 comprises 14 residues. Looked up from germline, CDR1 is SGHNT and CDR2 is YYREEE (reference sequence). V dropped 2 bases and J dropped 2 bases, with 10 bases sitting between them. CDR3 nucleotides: TGTGCCAGCAGCTTCCTCGACAGGAACTATGGCTACACCTTC. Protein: CASSFLDRNYGYTF.